This T cell receptor beta chain is from a study of identical twins. Study results and limitations: Invariant populations such as MAIT and iNKT cells could partly muddle zero-insertion analyses. Those out-of-frame alpha sequences shared by twins showed an excess of low generation probability.

Every one of the donors was a healthy Caucasian. The CDR3 loop spans 15 amino acids. The germline gives CDR1 DFQATT, CDR2 SNEGSKA (reference sequence). Between the trimmed V and J ends, which lost 0 bases and 6 bases, there was a span of 16 bases. About this clonotype itself: The antigen is not known. A much larger clonotype is one base distant, so this may be a read error. Because the CDR3 is missing its conserved closing phenylalanine or tryptophan, this is likely a read error.

TCRdb re-derived calls from the 5' RACE reads in MiXCR, one entry per CDR3 protein. The sample consists of 700,000 to 950,000 distinct CDR3 sequences, about 12% of them appearing once. In addition, the sample was reused for a study of yellow fever vaccine responses in identical twins.

Sequencing used PBMCs. V and J are TRBV20-1 and TRBJ2-3, with unresolved D. The sequence was collected from a woman aged 18 to 35 in good health. CDR3 sequence reads: CSAREGYFFGDTQYV. Written as DNA, the CDR3 is TGCAGTGCTAGAGAAGGCTATTTCTTTGGCGATACGCAGTATGTT.